This record looks at one T cell receptor beta chain sequence and its context. TCRdb keeps only in-frame clones here, not all; method: immunoSEQ multiplex PCR. The sample includes about 140,000 clones, approximately 87% seen only once; the top ten take 2% to 2.5%. These data come from a study of blood T cell repertoires in COVID-19. The TCR was taken from a man between 45 and 60 years old with active COVID-19. What was sequenced was peripheral blood.

The CDR3 reads CASSVGGTGSAEAFF. DNA for the CDR3: TGTGCCAGCAGCGTAGGCGGGACAGGATCAGCTGAAGCTTTCTTT. The V gene is TRBV9, the J gene TRBJ1-1; 8 nucleotides match TRBD1. CDR1 and CDR2 (germline): SGDLS, YYNGEE. The CDR3 runs 15 residues. The junction had 7 bases not matched to a gene; V was cut back by 0 bases and J by 6 bases.